Below, one T cell receptor beta chain is given with its context. The sample is drawn from a study of blood T cells in healthy people across ages. CDR3 length equals 17 residues. Germline assignment: CDR1 MGHRA and CDR2 YSYEKL. It was with a sample-barcoded 5' primer and a J-beta primer mix that a second PCR of about 6 to 11 cycles was run. TCRdb re-analysed the 5' RACE reads in MiXCR, keeping a single row per CDR3 protein. The sample lists more than 700,000 distinct CDR3 sequences; roughly 50% were seen once. The chain is built from TRBV4-1 and TRBJ2-5, with 7 bases matching TRBD2. The DNA end lines up better with TRBJ2-7; the J call may be wrong. This sequence was found in a man older than 75 in good health. Sample: blood. CDR3 sequence (DNA): TGCGCCAGCAGCCAAGAGGGGATGGCGGGAGTTTACTACGAGCAGTACTTC. Its protein product is CASSQEGMAGVYYEQYF.